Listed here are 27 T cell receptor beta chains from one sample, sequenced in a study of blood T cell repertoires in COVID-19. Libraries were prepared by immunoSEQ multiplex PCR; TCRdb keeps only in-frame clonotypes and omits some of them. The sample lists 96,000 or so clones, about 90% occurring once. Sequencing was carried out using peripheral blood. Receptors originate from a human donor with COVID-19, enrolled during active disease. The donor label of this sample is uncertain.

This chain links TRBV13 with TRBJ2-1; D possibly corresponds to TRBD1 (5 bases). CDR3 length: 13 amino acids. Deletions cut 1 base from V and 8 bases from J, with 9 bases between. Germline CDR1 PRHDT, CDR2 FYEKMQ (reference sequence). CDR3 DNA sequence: TGTGCCAGCAGCTTAGTTGGGGCTGATGAGCAGTTCTTC. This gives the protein CASSLVGADEQFF.

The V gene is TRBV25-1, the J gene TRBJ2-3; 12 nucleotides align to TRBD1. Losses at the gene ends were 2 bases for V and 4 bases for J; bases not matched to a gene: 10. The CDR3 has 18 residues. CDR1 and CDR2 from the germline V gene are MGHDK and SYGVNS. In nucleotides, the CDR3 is TGTGCCAGCAGTGAAGAGGGTGGGACAGGGGGCGCCGCAGATACGCAGTATTTT. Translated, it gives CASSEEGGTGGAADTQYF.

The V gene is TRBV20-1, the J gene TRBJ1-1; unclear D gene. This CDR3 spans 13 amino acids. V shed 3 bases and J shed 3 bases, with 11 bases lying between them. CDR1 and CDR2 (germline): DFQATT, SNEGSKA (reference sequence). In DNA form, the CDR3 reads TGCAGTGCTAGTGGGCAGGTCTACACTGAAGCTTTCTTT. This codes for CSASGQVYTEAFF.

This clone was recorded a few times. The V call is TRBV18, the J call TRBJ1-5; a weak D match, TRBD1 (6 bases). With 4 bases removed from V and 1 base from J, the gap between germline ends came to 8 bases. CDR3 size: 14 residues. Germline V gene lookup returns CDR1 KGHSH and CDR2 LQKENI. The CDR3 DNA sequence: TGTGCCAGCTCACTTAGGGGGAGCAATCAGCCCCAGCATTTT. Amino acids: CASSLRGSNQPQHF. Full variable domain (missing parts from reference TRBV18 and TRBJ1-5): NAGVMQNPRHLVRRRGQEARLRCSPMKGHSHVYWYRQLPEEGLKFMVYLQKENIIDESGMPKERFSAEFPKEGPSILRIQQVVRGDSAAYFCASSLRGSNQPQHFGDGTRLSIL.

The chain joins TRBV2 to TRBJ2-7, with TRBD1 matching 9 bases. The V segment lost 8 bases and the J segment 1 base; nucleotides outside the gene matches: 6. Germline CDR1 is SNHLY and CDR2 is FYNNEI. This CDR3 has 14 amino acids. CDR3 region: CASQRDRESYEQYF. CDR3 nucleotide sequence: TGTGCCAGCCAAAGGGACAGGGAATCCTACGAGCAGTACTTC.

CDR3 loop: CASKGQGYGYTF. The CDR3 region has the DNA TGTGCCAGCAAAGGACAGGGCTATGGCTACACCTTC. The chain links TRBV25-1 to TRBJ1-2, with 8 bases fitting TRBD1. The germline V gene has CDR1 MGHDK and CDR2 SYGVNS. CDR3 length equals 12 residues. V trimming: 7 bases; J trimming: 4 bases; junction bases outside the gene matches: 2.

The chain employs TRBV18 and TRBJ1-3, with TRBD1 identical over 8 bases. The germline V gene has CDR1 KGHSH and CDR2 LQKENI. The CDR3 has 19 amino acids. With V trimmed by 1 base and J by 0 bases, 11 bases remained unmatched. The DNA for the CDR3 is TGTGCCAGCTCACCACGGGCGCCGGACAGGGCGAGCTCTGGAAACACCATATATTTT. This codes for CASSPRAPDRASSGNTIYF.

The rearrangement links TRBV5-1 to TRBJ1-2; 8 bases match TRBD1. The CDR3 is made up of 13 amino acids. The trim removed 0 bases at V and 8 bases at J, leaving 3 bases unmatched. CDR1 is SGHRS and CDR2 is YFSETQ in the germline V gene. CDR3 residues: CASSLDRGDGYTF. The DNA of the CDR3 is TGCGCCAGCAGCTTGGACAGGGGGGACGGCTACACCTTC.

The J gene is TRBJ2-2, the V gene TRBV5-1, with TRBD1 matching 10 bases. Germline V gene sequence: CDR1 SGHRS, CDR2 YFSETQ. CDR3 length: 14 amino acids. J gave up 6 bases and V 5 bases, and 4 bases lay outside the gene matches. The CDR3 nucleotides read TGCGCCAGCAGGCCGGGACAGGGGTCCGGGGAGCTGTTTTTT. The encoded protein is CASRPGQGSGELFF.

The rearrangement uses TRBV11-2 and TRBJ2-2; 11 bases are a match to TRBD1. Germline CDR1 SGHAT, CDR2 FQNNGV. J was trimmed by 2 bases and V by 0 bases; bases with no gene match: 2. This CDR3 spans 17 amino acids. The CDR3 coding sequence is TGTGCCAGCAGCTTAGATCGGACAGGGGGCAACACCGGGGAGCTGTTTTTT. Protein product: CASSLDRTGGNTGELFF.

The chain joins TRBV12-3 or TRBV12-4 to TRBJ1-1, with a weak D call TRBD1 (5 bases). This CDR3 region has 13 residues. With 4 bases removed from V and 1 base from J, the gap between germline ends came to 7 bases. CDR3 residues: CASSWGGNTEAFF. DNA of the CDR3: TGTGCCAGCAGTTGGGGGGGGAACACTGAAGCTTTCTTT.

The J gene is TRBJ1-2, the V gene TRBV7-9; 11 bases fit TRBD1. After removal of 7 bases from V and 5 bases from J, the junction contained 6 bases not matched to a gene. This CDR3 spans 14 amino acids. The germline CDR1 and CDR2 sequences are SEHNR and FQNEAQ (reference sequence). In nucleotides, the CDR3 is TGTGCCAGCACCCCGGGGACAGGGGGTTATGGCTACACCTTC. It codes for CASTPGTGGYGYTF.

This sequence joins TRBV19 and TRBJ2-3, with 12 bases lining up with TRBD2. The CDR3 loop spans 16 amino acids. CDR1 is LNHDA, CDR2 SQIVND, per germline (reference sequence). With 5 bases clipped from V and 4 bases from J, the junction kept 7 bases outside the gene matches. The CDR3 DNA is TGTGCCAGTAGTTCCTCCAGGACTAGCGGGGCAGATACGCAGTATTTT. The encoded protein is CASSSSRTSGADTQYF. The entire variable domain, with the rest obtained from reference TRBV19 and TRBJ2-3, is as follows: DGGITQSPKYLFRKEGQNVTLSCEQNLNHDAMYWYRQDPGQGLRLIYYSQIVNDFQKGDIAEGYSVSREKKESFPLTVTSAQKNPTAFYLCASSSSRTSGADTQYFGPGTRLTVL.

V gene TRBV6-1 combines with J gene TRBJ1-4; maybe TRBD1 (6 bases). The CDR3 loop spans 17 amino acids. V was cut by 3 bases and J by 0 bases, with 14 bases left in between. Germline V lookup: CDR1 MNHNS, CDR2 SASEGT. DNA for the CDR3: TGTGCCAGCAGTGACCAGGGTAGGACAGCAACTAATGAAAAACTGTTTTTT. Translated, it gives CASSDQGRTATNEKLFF.

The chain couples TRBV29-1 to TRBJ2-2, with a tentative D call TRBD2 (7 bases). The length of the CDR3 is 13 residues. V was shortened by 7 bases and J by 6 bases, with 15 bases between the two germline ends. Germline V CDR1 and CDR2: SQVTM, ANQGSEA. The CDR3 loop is CSAAIGGAGELFF. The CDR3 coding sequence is TGCAGCGCGGCGATAGGGGGGGCCGGGGAGCTGTTTTTT.

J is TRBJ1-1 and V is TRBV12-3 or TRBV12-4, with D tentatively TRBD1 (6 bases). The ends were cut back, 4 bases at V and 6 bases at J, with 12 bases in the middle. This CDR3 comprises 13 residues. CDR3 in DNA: TGTGCCAGCAGTTCGCAGGGGTGGGCTGAAGCTTTCTTT. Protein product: CASSSQGWAEAFF.

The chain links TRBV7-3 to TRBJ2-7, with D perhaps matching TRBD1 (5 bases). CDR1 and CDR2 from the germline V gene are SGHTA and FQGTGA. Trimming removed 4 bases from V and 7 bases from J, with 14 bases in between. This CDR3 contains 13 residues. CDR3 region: CASSSTERGEQYF. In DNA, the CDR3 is TGTGCCAGCAGCTCGACAGAAAGGGGTGAGCAGTACTTC. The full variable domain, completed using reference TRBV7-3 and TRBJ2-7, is GAGVSQTPSNKVTEKGKYVELRCDPISGHTALYWYRQSLGQGPEFLIYFQGTGAADDSGLPNDRFFAVRPEGSVSTLKIQRTERGDSAVYLCASSSTERGEQYFGPGTRLTVT.

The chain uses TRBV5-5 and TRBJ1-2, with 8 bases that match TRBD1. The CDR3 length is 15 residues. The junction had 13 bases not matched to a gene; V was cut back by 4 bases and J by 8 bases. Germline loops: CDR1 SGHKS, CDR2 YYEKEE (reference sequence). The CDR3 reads CASSPGQGALVGYTF. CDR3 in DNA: TGTGCCAGCAGCCCCGGTCAGGGGGCGTTGGTCGGCTACACCTTC.

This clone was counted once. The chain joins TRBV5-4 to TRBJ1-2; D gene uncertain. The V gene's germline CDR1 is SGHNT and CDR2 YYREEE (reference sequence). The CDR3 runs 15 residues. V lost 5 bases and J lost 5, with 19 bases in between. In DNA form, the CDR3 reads TGTGCCAGCAGAGGACCGCGACTAACCCCTTATGGCTACACCTTC. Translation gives CASRGPRLTPYGYTF.

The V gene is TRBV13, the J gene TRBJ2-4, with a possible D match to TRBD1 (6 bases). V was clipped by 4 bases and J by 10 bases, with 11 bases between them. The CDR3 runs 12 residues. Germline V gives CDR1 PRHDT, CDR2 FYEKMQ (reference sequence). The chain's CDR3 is CASSSHQGIQYF. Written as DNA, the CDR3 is TGTGCCAGCAGCTCACACCAGGGGATTCAGTACTTC.

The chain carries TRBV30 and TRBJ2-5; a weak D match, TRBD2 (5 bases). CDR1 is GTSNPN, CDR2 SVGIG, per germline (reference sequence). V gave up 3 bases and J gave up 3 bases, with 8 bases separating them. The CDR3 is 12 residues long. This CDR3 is CAWRRGKETQYF. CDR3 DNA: TGTGCCTGGAGACGGGGAAAAGAGACCCAGTACTTC.

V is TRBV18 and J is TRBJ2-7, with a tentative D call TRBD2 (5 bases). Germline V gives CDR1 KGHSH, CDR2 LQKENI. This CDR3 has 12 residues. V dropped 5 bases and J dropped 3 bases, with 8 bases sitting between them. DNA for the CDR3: TGTGCCAGCTCAGGAGACTACTACGAGCAGTACTTC. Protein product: CASSGDYYEQYF.

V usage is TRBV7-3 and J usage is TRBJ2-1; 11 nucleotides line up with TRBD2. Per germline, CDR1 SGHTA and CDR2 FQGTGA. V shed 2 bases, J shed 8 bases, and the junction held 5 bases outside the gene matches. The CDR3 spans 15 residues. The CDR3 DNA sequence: TGTGCCAGCAGCTTAGGGACTAGCGGTTTATATGAGCAGTTCTTC. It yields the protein CASSLGTSGLYEQFF.

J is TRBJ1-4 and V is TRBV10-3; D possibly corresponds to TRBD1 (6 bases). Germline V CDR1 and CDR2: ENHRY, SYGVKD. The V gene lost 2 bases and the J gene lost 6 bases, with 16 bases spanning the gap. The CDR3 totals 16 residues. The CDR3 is CAISEPGGGLHEKLFF. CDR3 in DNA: TGTGCCATCAGTGAGCCCGGGGGGGGCTTACATGAAAAACTGTTTTTT.

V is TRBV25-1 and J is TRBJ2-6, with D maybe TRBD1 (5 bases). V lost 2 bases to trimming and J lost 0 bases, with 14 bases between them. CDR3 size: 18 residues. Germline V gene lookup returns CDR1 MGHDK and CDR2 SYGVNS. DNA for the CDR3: TGTGCCAGCAGTGAAGGACCGAAACAGGACTCTGGGGCCAACGTCCTGACTTTC. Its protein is CASSEGPKQDSGANVLTF.

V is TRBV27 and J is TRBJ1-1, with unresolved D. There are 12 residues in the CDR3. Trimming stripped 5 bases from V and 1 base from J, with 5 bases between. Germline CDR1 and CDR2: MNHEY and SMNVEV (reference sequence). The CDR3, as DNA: TGTGCCAGCAGTGAGCAGAACACTGAAGCTTTCTTT. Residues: CASSEQNTEAFF.

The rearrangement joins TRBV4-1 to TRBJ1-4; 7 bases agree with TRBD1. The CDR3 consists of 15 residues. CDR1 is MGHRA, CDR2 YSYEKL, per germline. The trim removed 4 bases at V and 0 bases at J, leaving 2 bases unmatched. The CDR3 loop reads CASSRQGATNEKLFF. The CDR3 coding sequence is TGCGCCAGCAGCCGGCAGGGGGCAACTAATGAAAAACTGTTTTTT.